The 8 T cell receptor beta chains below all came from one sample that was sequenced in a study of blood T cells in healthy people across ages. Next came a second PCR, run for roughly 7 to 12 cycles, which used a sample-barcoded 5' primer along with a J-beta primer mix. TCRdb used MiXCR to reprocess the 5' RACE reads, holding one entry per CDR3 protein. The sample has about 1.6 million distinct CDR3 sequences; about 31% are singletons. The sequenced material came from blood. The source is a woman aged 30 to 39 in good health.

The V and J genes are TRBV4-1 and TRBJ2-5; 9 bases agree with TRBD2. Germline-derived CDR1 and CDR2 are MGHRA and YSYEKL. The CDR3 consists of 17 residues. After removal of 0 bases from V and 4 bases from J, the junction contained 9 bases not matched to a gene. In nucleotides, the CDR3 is TGCGCCAGCAGCCAAGAGCGGGAGGGCCCCTTCCGAGAGACCCAGTACTTC. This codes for CASSQEREGPFRETQYF.

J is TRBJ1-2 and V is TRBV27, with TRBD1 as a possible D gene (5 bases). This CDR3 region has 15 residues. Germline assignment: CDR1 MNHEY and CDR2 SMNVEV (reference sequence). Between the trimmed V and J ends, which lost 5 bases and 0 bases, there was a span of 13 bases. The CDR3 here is CASSRQDRPNYGYTF. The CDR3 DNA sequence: TGTGCCAGCAGTAGACAAGACAGACCTAACTATGGCTACACCTTC.

For the CDR3, the DNA is TGTGCCAGCAGTTTACTGGGGGAACATCAGCCCCAGCATTTT. Protein sequence: CASSLLGEHQPQHF. The V and J genes are TRBV27 and TRBJ1-5; D is perhaps TRBD1 (5 bases). Trimming stripped 2 bases from V and 5 bases from J, with 10 bases between. The CDR3 has 14 amino acids. Germline V gene data show CDR1 as MNHEY and CDR2 as SMNVEV (reference sequence).

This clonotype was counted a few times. The CDR3 reads CSARVEGASNEKLFF. CDR3 nucleotide sequence: TGCAGTGCTAGAGTGGAGGGGGCAAGTAATGAAAAACTGTTTTTT. The gene calls are TRBV20-1 and TRBJ1-4; 7 positions match TRBD1. With V trimmed by 1 base and J by 4 bases, 6 bases remained unmatched. Germline V gene sequence: CDR1 DFQATT, CDR2 SNEGSKA (reference sequence). The CDR3 sequence is 15 residues long.

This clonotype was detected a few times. CDR3 sequence: CASSFSGVRDEQFF. Here the CDR3 DNA reads TGTGCCAGCAGCTTTAGCGGGGTTAGAGATGAGCAGTTCTTC. The rearrangement uses TRBV5-6 and TRBJ2-1; 8 bases map to TRBD2. J lost 8 bases, V lost 2 bases, and 6 bases had no gene match. The CDR3 sequence is 14 residues long. CDR1 and CDR2 from the germline V gene are SGHDT and YYEEEE.

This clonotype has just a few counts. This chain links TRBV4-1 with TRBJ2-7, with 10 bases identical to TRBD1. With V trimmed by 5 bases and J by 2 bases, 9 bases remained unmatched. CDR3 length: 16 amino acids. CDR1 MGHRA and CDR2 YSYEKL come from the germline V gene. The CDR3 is CASSSSRTGGTYEQYF. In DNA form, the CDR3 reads TGCGCCAGCAGCTCAAGTAGGACAGGGGGAACCTACGAGCAGTACTTC.

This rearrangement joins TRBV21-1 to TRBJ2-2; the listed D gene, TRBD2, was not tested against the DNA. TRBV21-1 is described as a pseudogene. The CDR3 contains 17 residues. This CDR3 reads CASSRLGLAGNTGERFF. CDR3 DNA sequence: TGTGCCAGCAGCAGACTGGGACTAGCGGGAAACACCGGGGAGCGGTTTTTT.

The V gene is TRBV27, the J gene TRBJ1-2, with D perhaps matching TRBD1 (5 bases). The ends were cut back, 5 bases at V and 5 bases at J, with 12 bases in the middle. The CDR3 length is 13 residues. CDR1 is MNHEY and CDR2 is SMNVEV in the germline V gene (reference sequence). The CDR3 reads CASSAQASYGYTF. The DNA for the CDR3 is TGTGCCAGCAGTGCACAGGCGTCGTATGGCTACACCTTC.